The 9 T cell receptor beta chains below all came from one sample that was sequenced in a study of tumor and adjacent non-tumor tissue in lung cancer. This sample's RNA came from whole unsorted tissue. Three rounds of nested PCR, following a modified ARM-PCR protocol, produced the TCRbeta library. From the multiplex PCR reads, TCRdb called clonotypes with MiXCR, one entry per CDR3 protein. The sample consists of tens of thousands of distinct CDR3 sequences, 75% to 90% of them appearing once. Sequencing input: lung tumor tissue. The source is a woman in her fifties or sixties with non-small cell lung cancer.

Worth noting for this clonotype: Sequence at one end of the junction differs from germline and may be a read error. This chain joins TRBV10-3 and TRBJ2-7, with D perhaps TRBD2 (5 bases). This CDR3 spans 13 amino acids. Germline CDR1 ENHRY, CDR2 SYGVKD. CDR3 in DNA: TGTGCCTTCAGTGAGTCGCGGGCTAATCAGCAGTACTTC. It yields the protein CAFSESRANQQYF.

For this clonotype: Compared with germline, one end of the junction differs, possibly owing to a read error. The rearrangement uses TRBV6-2 or TRBV6-3 and TRBJ2-7; no reliable D call. CDR3 length equals 15 residues. Per the germline V gene, CDR1 is MNHEY and CDR2 is SVGEGT. In DNA form, the CDR3 reads TGTGTCAGCAATAAAGGGCGAGCAGGTACCTACGAGCAGTGCTTC. Its translation is CVSNKGRAGTYEQCF.

On this clonotype itself: A junction end diverges from the germline sequence, so it may reflect a read error. The CDR3 sequence is CSGTLSYNEDFF. The CDR3 nucleotides are TGTAGTGGGACTTTGTCCTACAATGAGGACTTCTTC. The chain is built from TRBV20-1 and TRBJ2-1; perhaps TRBD2 as D (6 bases). From germline, CDR1 is DFQATT and CDR2 SNEGSKA (reference sequence). This CDR3 spans 12 amino acids.

The sample holds many counts of this clonotype. With a much larger clone just one base away, this may be a read error. This chain links TRBV11-2 with TRBJ2-2, with TRBD2 identical over 12 bases. Germline CDR1 reads SGHAT; CDR2 reads FQNNGV. This CDR3 contains 16 residues. The CDR3 protein is CVSSPSGRAHTGELFF. The CDR3 nucleotides are TGTGTCAGCAGCCCTAGCGGGAGGGCCCACACCGGGGAGCTGTTTTTT.

Regarding this clonotype: At one end the junction does not follow the germline gene, possibly because of a read error. The chain employs TRBV20-1 and TRBJ2-7; perhaps TRBD2 as D (6 bases). Germline CDR1 is DFQATT and CDR2 is SNEGSKA (reference sequence). The CDR3 is made up of 15 amino acids. The CDR3 sequence: CSAFSNNGRSYEQCF. The CDR3 DNA reads as TGCAGTGCTTTCTCCAATAACGGGAGATCCTACGAGCAGTGCTTC.

This clonotype was detected ten times or more. The rearrangement joins TRBV24-1 to TRBJ2-2; 8 nucleotides match TRBD1. CDR1 and CDR2 from the germline V gene are KGHDR and SFDVKD. The CDR3 is 13 amino acids. J was trimmed by 5 bases and V by 5 bases; bases with no gene match: 0. In nucleotides, the CDR3 is TGTGCCACCAGTGGGACAGGGACCGGGGAGCTGTTTTTT. Amino acids: CATSGTGTGELFF.

The chain links TRBV20-1 to TRBJ2-5, with TRBD1 as a possible D gene (5 bases). Trimming took off 5 bases at V and 2 bases at J, with 18 bases between the two ends. The CDR3 consists of 15 residues. CDR1 DFQATT and CDR2 SNEGSKA come from the germline V gene (reference sequence). Here the CDR3 reads CSAPPEGARQETQYF. The DNA for the CDR3 is TGCAGTGCTCCACCGGAAGGGGCTAGACAAGAGACCCAGTACTTC.

Notes on this clonotype: An end of the junction does not agree with germline; a read error may underlie this. The chain has TRBV6-1 and TRBJ2-4, with no clear D. CDR3 length: 11 residues. Germline assignment: CDR1 MNHNS and CDR2 SASEGT. DNA of the CDR3: TGTACCAGCAGTGAACTAAGCATTCAGTGCTTC. This translates into CTSSELSIQCF.

With respect to this clonotype: One end of the junction is discordant with germline, which a read error may explain. The V gene is TRBV10-1, the J gene TRBJ2-2; TRBD2 might be the D (5 bases). This CDR3 has 18 amino acids. Germline V CDR1 and CDR2: WNHNN, SYGVQD (reference sequence). DNA of the CDR3: TGCGCAAGCAGTGAGTTCTCCAGCGGTAGCGTCGACACCGGGAAGCTGTTTTTT. This translates into CASSEFSSGSVDTGKLFF.